This T cell receptor (beta chain) was observed in a study of CD8 T cells in Susac syndrome (dated by TCRdb to about 2019). Notes on the research overall: Whether CD8+ T cell activation and differentiation in Susac syndrome was antigen driven was tested using repertoire sequencing. CD8+ T cell repertoire clonality was compared between some 13 healthy donors, about 14 Susac syndrome patients and around 15 multiple sclerosis patients.

High-throughput TCR beta sequencing profiled peripheral blood CD8+ and CD4+ T cells from healthy donors, Susac syndrome patients and multiple sclerosis patients. The multiple sclerosis controls were treatment-naive patients whose relapsing-remitting disease, either stable or active, fulfilled the revised McDonald criteria. CD8+ TEMRA cells were enriched by FACS, while bulk CD8+ and CD4+ T cells were purified by magnetic negative isolation. Blood was collected in EDTA tubes and processed within 24 hours, with PBMCs isolated through density gradient centrifugation. PBMCs intended for TCR sequencing were cryopreserved in liquid nitrogen and thawed later in a water bath at 37 degrees C. Purity of sorted or isolated CD4+, CD8+ and CD8+ TEMRA cells was at least 90%. CDR1 LNHDA and CDR2 SQIVND were looked up in the germline V gene (reference sequence). Trimming takes 3 bases from V and 4 bases from J, and the germline ends sit 15 bases apart. Including cysteine and phenylalanine, the CDR3 has 15 amino acids. The sequence is cut down to CDR3 DNA, 45 bases in frame from base 1.

RNA was extracted using the RNeasy kit, and about 0.45 to 1 ug of the RNA was reverse transcribed with random hexamers. TCR beta CDR3 regions were amplified with the immunoSEQ multiplex PCR assay covering 54 Vbeta and 13 Jbeta segments. Bias from PCR amplification was corrected by using a synthetic template baseline for primer optimization and for computational correction. The authors' analysis ran thus. Only productive sequences were kept, with reads annotated to V, D and J genes according to IMGT and analyzed in immunoSEQ Analyzer. Clonality was computed as one minus Shannon entropy normalized by log2 of the number of productive unique sequences. For each patient and control, public and private clones were evaluated among the 100 most prevalent clones. Clones were defined as Susac-specific when absent from the healthy and MS cohorts, from fewer than 1,200 published viral clones and from other ImmuneACCESS disease sequences. TCRdb trimmed public reads at Q25 via fastp, called clones via MiXCR and kept in-frame beta chains. Identical CDR3 proteins give one entry, which carries the most common genes and DNA. The V and J calls were determined by TCRdb, not by the authors. For this sample the table gives some 110,000 distinct CDR3 sequences, of which just over 90% were detected only once. Approximately 0.29% of the sample is in the top ten clones.

Study-wide findings and limitations: The study acknowledged that relatively few individuals were included in the TCR sequencing and HLA analysis.

Points on this clonotype: Its antigen target is currently unknown. No qualities accompany the bases; no much larger clone lies one base away.

This TCR derives from a human donor with multiple sclerosis. Sample: CD8+ T cells from PBMCs. The sequence links TRBV19 to TRBJ1-1; there is no confident call for the D gene. The CDR3 protein sequence reads: CASSIGSGYGTEAFF. The nucleotide sequence is given as TGTGCCAGTAGTATTGGATCGGGGTATGGCACTGAAGCTTTCTTT. Joined to the reference TRBV19 and TRBJ1-1 proteins, this CDR3 gives the full variable domain: DGGITQSPKYLFRKEGQNVTLSCEQNLNHDAMYWYRQDPGQGLRLIYYSQIVNDFQKGDIAEGYSVSREKKESFPLTVTSAQKNPTAFYLCASSIGSGYGTEAFFGQGTRLTVV.